The source of this T cell receptor beta chain is a study of shared clonotypes between healthy human individuals. In the naive CD8 group, cells lacked CD45RO and were positively selected for CCR7, so terminally differentiated effector memory CD45RA+ cells were left out. The germline V gene encodes CDR1 LNHNV and CDR2 YYDKDF (reference sequence). The CDR3 length is 15 residues. Between the trimmed V and J ends, which lost 0 bases and 2 bases, there was a span of 8 bases. General study results and limits: Sorted-subset sequencing, rarefaction showed, was incomplete despite large depth. With few donors, the genetic and exposure-history diversity represented was limited. The study generally estimated greater richness for naive than memory subsets.

This table comes from immunoSEQ multiplex PCR, and its TCRdb copy is limited to in-frame clones, with some not included. Among approximately 840,000 clones listed, about 97% were seen once. With regard to this clone: Its antigen is as yet unknown.

This clonotype was obtained from a man aged 25-45 years in good health. The rearrangement uses TRBV15 and TRBJ1-5; unclear D gene. Sequencing input: naive CD8+ T cells sorted from blood. The CDR3 coding sequence is TGTGCCACCAGCAGAGAAGGGAATGGCAATCAGCCCCAGCATTTT. Translated: CATSREGNGNQPQHF.